The T cell receptor (beta chain) under discussion was sequenced for a study of a mutant IDH1 vaccine in newly diagnosed glioma. Study context: It was radiotherapy, temozolomide, or both that patients received previously, with most receiving both. Broader study findings: Most patients, 85% to 95%, showed vaccine-induced immune responses.

In regard to this clone: Its target is not known.

Sequenced by immunoSEQ multiplex PCR; TCRdb stores in-frame clones only, minus some. This table holds fewer than 65,000 clones, more than 60% found once. Stated time point: baseline, week 1 (first vaccination visit). Regarding treatment: pre-vaccination baseline after standard-of-care therapy. The receptor was isolated from a woman in her forties with glioma. This material consisted of PBMCs, taken from a glioma patient treated with radiotherapy, temozolomide or both.

CDR3 DNA: TGTGCCAGCAGCTTGGGCGCTGAAGCTTTCTTT. Translated, it gives CASSLGAEAFF. The chain carries TRBV5-4 and TRBJ1-1; D is unclear. Germline V lookup: CDR1 SGHNT, CDR2 YYREEE (reference sequence). Trimming took 0 bases from V and 6 from J, leaving 3 bases between them. The CDR3 runs 11 residues.